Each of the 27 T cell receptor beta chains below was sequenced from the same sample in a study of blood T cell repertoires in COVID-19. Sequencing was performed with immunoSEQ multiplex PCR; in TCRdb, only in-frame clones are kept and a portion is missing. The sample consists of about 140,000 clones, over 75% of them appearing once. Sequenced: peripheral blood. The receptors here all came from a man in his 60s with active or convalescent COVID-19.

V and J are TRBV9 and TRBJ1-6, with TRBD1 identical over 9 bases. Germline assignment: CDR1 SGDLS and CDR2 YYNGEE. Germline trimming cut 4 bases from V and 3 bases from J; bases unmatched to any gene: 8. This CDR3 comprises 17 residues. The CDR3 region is CASSTGDRAGYNSPLHF. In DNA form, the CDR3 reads TGTGCCAGCAGCACAGGGGACAGGGCAGGCTATAATTCACCCCTCCACTTT.

This chain's CDR3 is CASSPGQEAFF. As DNA, the CDR3 is TGTGCCAGCAGCCCCGGACAGGAAGCTTTCTTT. The chain has TRBV11-2 and TRBJ1-1; possible D gene TRBD1, 6 bases. This CDR3 has 11 amino acids. Trimming stripped 5 bases from V and 8 bases from J, with 9 bases between. The germline gives CDR1 SGHAT, CDR2 FQNNGV.

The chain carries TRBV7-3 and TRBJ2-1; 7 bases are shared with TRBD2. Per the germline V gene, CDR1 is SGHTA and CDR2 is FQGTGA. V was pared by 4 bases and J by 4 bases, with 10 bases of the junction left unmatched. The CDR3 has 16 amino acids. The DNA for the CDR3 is TGTGCCAGCAGCTCCTCTGGGGCGGGAGTTTACAATGAGCAGTTCTTC. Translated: CASSSSGAGVYNEQFF.

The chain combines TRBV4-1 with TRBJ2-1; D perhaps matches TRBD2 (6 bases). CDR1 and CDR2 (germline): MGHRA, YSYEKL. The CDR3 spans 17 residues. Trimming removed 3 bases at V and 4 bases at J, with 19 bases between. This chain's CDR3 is CASSQVYGSGNYNEQFF. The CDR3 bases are TGCGCCAGCAGCCAGGTTTACGGTAGCGGTAATTACAATGAGCAGTTCTTC.

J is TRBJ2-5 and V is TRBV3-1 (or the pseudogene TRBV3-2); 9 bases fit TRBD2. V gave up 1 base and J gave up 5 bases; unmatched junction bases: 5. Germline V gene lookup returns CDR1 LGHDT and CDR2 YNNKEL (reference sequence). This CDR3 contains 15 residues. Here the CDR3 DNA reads TGTGCCAGCAGCCAAGGGGCGGGGGGGTTTGAGACCCAGTACTTC. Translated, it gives CASSQGAGGFETQYF.

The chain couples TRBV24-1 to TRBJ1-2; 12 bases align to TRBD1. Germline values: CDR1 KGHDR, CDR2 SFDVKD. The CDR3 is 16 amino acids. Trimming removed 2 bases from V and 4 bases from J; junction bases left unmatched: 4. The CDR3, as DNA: TGTGCCACCAGTGATTCCGGGACAGGGGGCGTCTATGGCTACACCTTC. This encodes CATSDSGTGGVYGYTF.

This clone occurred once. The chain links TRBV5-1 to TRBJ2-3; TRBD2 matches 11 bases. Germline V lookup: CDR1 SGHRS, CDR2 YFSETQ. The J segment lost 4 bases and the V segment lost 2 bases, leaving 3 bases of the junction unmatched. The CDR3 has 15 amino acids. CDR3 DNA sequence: TGCGCCAGCAGCTTTAGCGGGAGGGCCCCAGATACGCAGTATTTT. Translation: CASSFSGRAPDTQYF. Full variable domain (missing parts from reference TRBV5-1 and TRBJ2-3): KAGVTQTPRYLIKTRGQQVTLSCSPISGHRSVSWYQQTPGQGLQFLFEYFSETQRNKGNFPGRFSGRQFSNSRSEMNVSTLELGDSALYLCASSFSGRAPDTQYFGPGTRLTVL.

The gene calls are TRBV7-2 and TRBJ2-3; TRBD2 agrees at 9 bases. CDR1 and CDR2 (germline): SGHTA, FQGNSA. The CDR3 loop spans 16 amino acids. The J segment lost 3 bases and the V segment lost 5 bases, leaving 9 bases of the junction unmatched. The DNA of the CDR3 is TGTGCCAGCAGCCTCTTGGGTAGCGGGAGTACAGATACGCAGTATTTT. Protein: CASSLLGSGSTDTQYF. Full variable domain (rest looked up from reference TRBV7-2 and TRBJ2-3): GAGVSQSPSNKVTEKGKDVELRCDPISGHTALYWYRQSLGQGLEFLIYFQGNSAPDKSGLPSDRFSAERTGGSVSTLTIQRTQQEDSAVYLCASSLLGSGSTDTQYFGPGTRLTVL.

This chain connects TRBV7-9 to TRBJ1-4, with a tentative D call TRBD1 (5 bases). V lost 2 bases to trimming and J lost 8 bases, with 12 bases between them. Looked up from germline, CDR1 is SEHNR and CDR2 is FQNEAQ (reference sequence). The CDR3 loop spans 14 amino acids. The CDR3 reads CASSLRQDNEKLFF. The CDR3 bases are TGTGCCAGCAGCTTAAGGCAGGACAACGAAAAACTGTTTTTT.

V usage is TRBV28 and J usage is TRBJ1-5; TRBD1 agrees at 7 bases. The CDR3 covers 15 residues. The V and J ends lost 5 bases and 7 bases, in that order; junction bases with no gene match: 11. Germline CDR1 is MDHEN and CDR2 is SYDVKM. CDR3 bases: TGTGCCAGCAGTAAGGTAACAGGGGCGGGCCAGCCCCAGCATTTT. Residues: CASSKVTGAGQPQHF.

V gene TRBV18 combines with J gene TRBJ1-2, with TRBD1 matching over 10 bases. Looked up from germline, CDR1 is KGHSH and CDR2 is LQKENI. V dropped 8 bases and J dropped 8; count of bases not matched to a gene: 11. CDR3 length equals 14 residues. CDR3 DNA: TGTGCCAGCGGACCGGGACAGGGGTCCTACGGCTACACCTTC. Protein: CASGPGQGSYGYTF.

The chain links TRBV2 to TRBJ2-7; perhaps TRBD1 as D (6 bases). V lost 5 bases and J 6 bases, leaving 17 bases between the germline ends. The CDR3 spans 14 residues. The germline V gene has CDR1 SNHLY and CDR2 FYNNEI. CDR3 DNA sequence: TGTGCCAGCAGTTATCAGGGGCCCTACGGCGAGCAGTACTTC. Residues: CASSYQGPYGEQYF.

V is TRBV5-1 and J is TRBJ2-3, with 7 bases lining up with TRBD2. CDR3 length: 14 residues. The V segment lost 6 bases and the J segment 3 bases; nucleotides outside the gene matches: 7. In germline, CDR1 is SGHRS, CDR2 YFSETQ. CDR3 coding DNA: TGCGCCAGCACGGGGGGAAGAGCGACAGATACGCAGTATTTT. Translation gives CASTGGRATDTQYF. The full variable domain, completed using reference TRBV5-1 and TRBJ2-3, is KAGVTQTPRYLIKTRGQQVTLSCSPISGHRSVSWYQQTPGQGLQFLFEYFSETQRNKGNFPGRFSGRQFSNSRSEMNVSTLELGDSALYLCASTGGRATDTQYFGPGTRLTVL.

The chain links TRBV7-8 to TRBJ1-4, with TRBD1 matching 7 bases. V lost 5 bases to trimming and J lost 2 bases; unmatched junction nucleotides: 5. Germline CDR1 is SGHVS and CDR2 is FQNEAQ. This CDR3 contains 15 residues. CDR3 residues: CASSRLQGTNEKLFF. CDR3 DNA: TGTGCCAGCAGCAGATTACAGGGGACTAATGAAAAACTGTTTTTT.

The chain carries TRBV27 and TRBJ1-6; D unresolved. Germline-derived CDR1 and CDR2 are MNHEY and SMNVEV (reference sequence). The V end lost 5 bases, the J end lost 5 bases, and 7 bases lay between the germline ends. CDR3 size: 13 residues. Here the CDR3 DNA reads TGTGCCAGCAGTCGACAAGATAATTCACCCCTCCACTTT. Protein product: CASSRQDNSPLHF.

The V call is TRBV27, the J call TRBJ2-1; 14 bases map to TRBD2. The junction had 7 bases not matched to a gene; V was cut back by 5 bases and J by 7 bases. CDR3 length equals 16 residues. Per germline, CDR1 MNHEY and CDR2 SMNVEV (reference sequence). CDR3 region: CASSNRGLAGVNEQFF. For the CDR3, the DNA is TGTGCCAGCAGTAATCGGGGACTAGCGGGAGTGAATGAGCAGTTCTTC.

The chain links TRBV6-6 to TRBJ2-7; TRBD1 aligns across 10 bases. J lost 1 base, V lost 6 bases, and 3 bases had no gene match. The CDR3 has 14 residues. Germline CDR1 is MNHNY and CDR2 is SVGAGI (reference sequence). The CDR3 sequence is CASSPGQGSYEQYF. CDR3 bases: TGTGCCAGCAGCCCGGGACAGGGGTCCTACGAGCAGTACTTC.

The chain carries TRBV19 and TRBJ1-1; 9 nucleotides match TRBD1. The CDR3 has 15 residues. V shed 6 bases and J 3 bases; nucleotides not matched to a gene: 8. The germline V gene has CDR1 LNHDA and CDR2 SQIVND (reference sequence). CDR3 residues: CASRLQGALYTEAFF. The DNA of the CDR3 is TGTGCCAGTAGGCTACAGGGGGCGTTGTACACTGAAGCTTTCTTT. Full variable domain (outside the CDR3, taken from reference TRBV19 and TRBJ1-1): DGGITQSPKYLFRKEGQNVTLSCEQNLNHDAMYWYRQDPGQGLRLIYYSQIVNDFQKGDIAEGYSVSREKKESFPLTVTSAQKNPTAFYLCASRLQGALYTEAFFGQGTRLTVV.

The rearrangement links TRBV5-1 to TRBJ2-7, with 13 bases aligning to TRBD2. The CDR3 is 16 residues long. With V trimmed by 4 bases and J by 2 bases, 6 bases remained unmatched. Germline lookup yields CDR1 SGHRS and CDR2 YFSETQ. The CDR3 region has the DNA TGCGCCAGCAGCCTCGGGACTAGCGGGACAGCCTACGAGCAGTACTTC. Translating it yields CASSLGTSGTAYEQYF.

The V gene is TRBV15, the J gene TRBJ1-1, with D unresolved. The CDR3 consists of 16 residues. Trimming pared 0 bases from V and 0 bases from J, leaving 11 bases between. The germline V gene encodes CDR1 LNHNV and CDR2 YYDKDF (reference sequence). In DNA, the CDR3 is TGTGCCACCAGCAGAGATGCAGCGAGGGTGAACACTGAAGCTTTCTTT. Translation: CATSRDAARVNTEAFF.

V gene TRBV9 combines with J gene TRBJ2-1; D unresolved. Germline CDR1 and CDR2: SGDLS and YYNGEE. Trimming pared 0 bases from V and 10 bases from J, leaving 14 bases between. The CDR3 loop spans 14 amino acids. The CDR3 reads CASSVGSGWVEQFF. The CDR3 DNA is TGTGCCAGCAGCGTAGGGTCGGGTTGGGTAGAGCAGTTCTTC.

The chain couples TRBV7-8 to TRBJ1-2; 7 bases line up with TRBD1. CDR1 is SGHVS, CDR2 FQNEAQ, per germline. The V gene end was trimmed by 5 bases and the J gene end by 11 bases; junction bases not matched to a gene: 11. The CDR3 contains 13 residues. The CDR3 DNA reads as TGTGCCAGCAGCGTAGAAAGGGACAGACCTTACACCTTC. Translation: CASSVERDRPYTF.

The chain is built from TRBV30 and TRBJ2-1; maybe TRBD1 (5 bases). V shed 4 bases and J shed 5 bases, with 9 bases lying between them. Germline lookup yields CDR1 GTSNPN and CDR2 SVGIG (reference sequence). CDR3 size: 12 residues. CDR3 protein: CAWNPGNNEQFF. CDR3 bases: TGTGCCTGGAATCCAGGGAACAATGAGCAGTTCTTC.

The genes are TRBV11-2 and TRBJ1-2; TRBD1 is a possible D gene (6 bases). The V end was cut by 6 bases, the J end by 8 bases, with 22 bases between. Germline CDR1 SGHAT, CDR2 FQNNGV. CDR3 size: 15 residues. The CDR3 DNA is TGTGCCAGCAGTTTTACAGGGAAGAAATGGGGGGGCTACACCTTC. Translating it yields CASSFTGKKWGGYTF.

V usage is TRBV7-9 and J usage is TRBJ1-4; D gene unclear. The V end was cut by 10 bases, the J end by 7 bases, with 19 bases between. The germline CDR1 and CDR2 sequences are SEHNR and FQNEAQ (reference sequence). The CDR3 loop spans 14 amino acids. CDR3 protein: CATRTTGKGEKLFF. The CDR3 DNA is TGTGCCACCCGGACTACGGGAAAGGGTGAAAAACTGTTTTTT.

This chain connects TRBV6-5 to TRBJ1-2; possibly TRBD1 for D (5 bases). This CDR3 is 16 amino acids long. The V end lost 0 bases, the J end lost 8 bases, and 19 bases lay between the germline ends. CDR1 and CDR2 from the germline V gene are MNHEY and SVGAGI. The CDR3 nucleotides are TGTGCCAGCAGTTACTCGATTTCGGCAGGGTTGCGAGGCTACACCTTC. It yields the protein CASSYSISAGLRGYTF.

The CDR3 here is CASTESLAGVVGYEQYF. The CDR3 nucleotides are TGTGCCAGCACTGAGTCTCTAGCGGGAGTCGTTGGGTACGAGCAGTACTTC. The chain carries TRBV2 and TRBJ2-7; 10 bases agree with TRBD2. Germline V gene lookup returns CDR1 SNHLY and CDR2 FYNNEI. The CDR3 sequence is 17 residues long. V shed 7 bases, J shed 4 bases, and the junction held 16 bases outside the gene matches.